The rows below give T cell receptor beta chains drawn from one sample of a study of blood T cell repertoires in COVID-19. Sequencing used immunoSEQ multiplex PCR; TCRdb keeps in-frame clones, though not all of them. This sample has 25,000 to 35,000 clones, with roughly 86% found just once. What was sequenced was peripheral blood. These TCRs come from a man aged 60 to 69 with COVID-19, enrolled during active disease. The CDR3 runs from the conserved cysteine through the conserved F or W. Fields, in order: CDR3 DNA, CDR3 protein, D gene, V gene, clone size, J gene. The D gene is left open where the match is weak. Clone sizes are given selectively: once, few, many, or a class where the clone is expanded.

CDR3nt: TGTGCCAGCAGCGTTCAAGCGGGAGCGAACACCGGGGAGCTGTTTTTT; CDR3aa: CASSVQAGANTGELFF; d_gene: TRBD2; v_gene: TRBV9; abundance: once; j_gene: TRBJ2-2
CDR3nt: TGTGCCACCAGCAGAGGGGCGGGAGAGGTGAAGACCCAGTACTTC; CDR3aa: CATSRGAGEVKTQYF; d_gene: TRBD2; v_gene: TRBV15; abundance: NA; j_gene: TRBJ2-5
CDR3nt: TGTGCCAGCAGCTTGGACCTAGCGGGAGGGAATGAGCAGTTCTTC; CDR3aa: CASSLDLAGGNEQFF; d_gene: TRBD2; v_gene: TRBV5-4; abundance: NA; j_gene: TRBJ2-1
CDR3nt: TGTGCCAGCAGCTTGGGGGACAGGGCGAATCAGCCCCAGCATTTT; CDR3aa: CASSLGDRANQPQHF; d_gene: TRBD1; v_gene: TRBV5-8; abundance: NA; j_gene: TRBJ1-5
CDR3nt: TGTGCCAGCAGCTTCGACAGGAGTAACACCGGGGAGCTGTTTTTT; CDR3aa: CASSFDRSNTGELFF; d_gene: NA; v_gene: TRBV7-2; abundance: NA; j_gene: TRBJ2-2
CDR3nt: TGTGCCAGTAGTATAGTTCAGGCAGAAGCCTACGAGCAGTACTTC; CDR3aa: CASSIVQAEAYEQYF; d_gene: NA; v_gene: TRBV19; abundance: few; j_gene: TRBJ2-7
CDR3nt: TGTGCCAGCAGCCCCCTCCCCGGGGGAGGTAATGAAAAACTGTTTTTT; CDR3aa: CASSPLPGGGNEKLFF; d_gene: NA; v_gene: TRBV7-9; abundance: NA; j_gene: TRBJ1-4
CDR3nt: TGTGCCAGCAGTTTATTGACAGGGTCTAATGAAAAACTGTTTTTT; CDR3aa: CASSLLTGSNEKLFF; d_gene: TRBD1; v_gene: TRBV28; abundance: NA; j_gene: TRBJ1-4
CDR3nt: TGCAGTGCGGCCCAGGGCGGCGAGCAGTACTTC; CDR3aa: CSAAQGGEQYF; d_gene: NA; v_gene: TRBV20-1; abundance: NA; j_gene: TRBJ2-7
CDR3nt: TGTGCCAGCAGTATACCGGGACAGCTCTATGGCTACACCTTC; CDR3aa: CASSIPGQLYGYTF; d_gene: TRBD1; v_gene: TRBV6-5; abundance: NA; j_gene: TRBJ1-2
CDR3nt: TGTGCCAGCAGCTTGCTAGCGGGAGTAACCGAGCAGTACTTC; CDR3aa: CASSLLAGVTEQYF; d_gene: TRBD2; v_gene: TRBV5-4; abundance: NA; j_gene: TRBJ2-7
CDR3nt: TGTGCCAGTAGTCAACGGACAGGGGGCGCGGTATCTGGAAACACCATATATTTT; CDR3aa: CASSQRTGGAVSGNTIYF; d_gene: TRBD1; v_gene: TRBV19; abundance: NA; j_gene: TRBJ1-3
CDR3nt: TGTGCCAGCAGGCGGAGGGGGCGTATCGATGAAAAACTGTTTTTT; CDR3aa: CASRRRGRIDEKLFF; d_gene: TRBD1; v_gene: TRBV28; abundance: NA; j_gene: TRBJ1-4
CDR3nt: TGTGCCAGCCCTGCTTGGGCCTCCAATCAGCCCCAGCATTTT; CDR3aa: CASPAWASNQPQHF; d_gene: NA; v_gene: TRBV6-4; abundance: once; j_gene: TRBJ1-5
CDR3nt: TGTGCCACCAGTGAGGCCGGGACATCCTCCAACGAGCAGTACTTC; CDR3aa: CATSEAGTSSNEQYF; d_gene: NA; v_gene: TRBV24-1; abundance: NA; j_gene: TRBJ2-7
CDR3nt: TGTGCCAGCTCACCAAATGCCAGGGCCGATTCACCCCTCCACTTT; CDR3aa: CASSPNARADSPLHF; d_gene: NA; v_gene: TRBV18; abundance: once; j_gene: TRBJ1-6
CDR3nt: TGTGCCAGCAGCTTAACAGGGGTATACGAGCAGTACTTC; CDR3aa: CASSLTGVYEQYF; d_gene: TRBD1; v_gene: TRBV7-9; abundance: NA; j_gene: TRBJ2-7
CDR3nt: TGTGCCAGCAGCCAAGATGGGCCCGCAGGGGGAAACACTGAAGCTTTCTTT; CDR3aa: CASSQDGPAGGNTEAFF; d_gene: TRBD1; v_gene: TRBV4-2; abundance: NA; j_gene: TRBJ1-1
CDR3nt: TGTGCCCAGACAGATAGCTCCTACGAGCAGTACTTC; CDR3aa: CAQTDSSYEQYF; d_gene: NA; v_gene: TRBV30; abundance: NA; j_gene: TRBJ2-7
CDR3nt: TGCGCCAGCAGCTTGGGGACTAGCGGGAGCTCGATGGCAGATACGCAGTATTTT; CDR3aa: CASSLGTSGSSMADTQYF; d_gene: TRBD2; v_gene: TRBV5-1; abundance: NA; j_gene: TRBJ2-3
CDR3nt: TGTGCCACCGGTCCGGAGCAGGGGAGCGAGCAGTACTTC; CDR3aa: CATGPEQGSEQYF; d_gene: NA; v_gene: TRBV24-1; abundance: NA; j_gene: TRBJ2-7
CDR3nt: TGTGCCAGTGGCCAGTACTCCTACGAGCAGTACTTC; CDR3aa: CASGQYSYEQYF; d_gene: NA; v_gene: TRBV12-3/TRBV12-4; abundance: NA; j_gene: TRBJ2-7
CDR3nt: TGCGCCAGCAGCCTGAGAAATCAGGTTACCTACGAGCAGTACTTC; CDR3aa: CASSLRNQVTYEQYF; d_gene: NA; v_gene: TRBV5-1; abundance: NA; j_gene: TRBJ2-7
CDR3nt: TGCGCCAGCAGCTTGGAGGCAGGCCAGGGAAACACCATATATTTT; CDR3aa: CASSLEAGQGNTIYF; d_gene: NA; v_gene: TRBV5-1; abundance: NA; j_gene: TRBJ1-3
CDR3nt: TGTGCCACCGGGACAGAGAATGAGCAGTTCTTC; CDR3aa: CATGTENEQFF; d_gene: TRBD1; v_gene: TRBV6-5; abundance: NA; j_gene: TRBJ2-1
CDR3nt: TGCGCCAGCAGCCAGAGACAGGCGGATAGCAATCAGCCCCAGCATTTT; CDR3aa: CASSQRQADSNQPQHF; d_gene: NA; v_gene: TRBV4-1; abundance: NA; j_gene: TRBJ1-5
CDR3nt: TGTGCCAGCAGCCCCACCACAGGGAGCTACGGGCAGTTCTTC; CDR3aa: CASSPTTGSYGQFF; d_gene: NA; v_gene: TRBV3-1/TRBV3-2; abundance: NA; j_gene: TRBJ2-1
CDR3nt: TGTGCCAGTACCTGGGGAGTGGCCGGATATCAGCCCCAGCATTTT; CDR3aa: CASTWGVAGYQPQHF; d_gene: NA; v_gene: TRBV19; abundance: NA; j_gene: TRBJ1-5
CDR3nt: TGTGCCAGCAGTTCCCCGGGACACGCAAACACCATATATTTT; CDR3aa: CASSSPGHANTIYF; d_gene: NA; v_gene: TRBV6-5; abundance: NA; j_gene: TRBJ1-3
CDR3nt: TGTGCCAGCAGTCCCCACGGGGGCGAGCAGTACTTC; CDR3aa: CASSPHGGEQYF; d_gene: NA; v_gene: TRBV12-3/TRBV12-4; abundance: once; j_gene: TRBJ2-7
CDR3nt: TGTGCCAGCAGCTCCGGACTAGCGGGAGCGAAAGATACGCAGTATTTT; CDR3aa: CASSSGLAGAKDTQYF; d_gene: TRBD2; v_gene: TRBV3-1/TRBV3-2; abundance: NA; j_gene: TRBJ2-3
CDR3nt: TGTGCCTCCCGGACAGGGATTGTTGAAAAACTGTTTTTT; CDR3aa: CASRTGIVEKLFF; d_gene: TRBD1; v_gene: TRBV2; abundance: NA; j_gene: TRBJ1-4
CDR3nt: TGTGCCAGTAGGGCGAGGGACATCAATCAGCCCCAGCATTTT; CDR3aa: CASRARDINQPQHF; d_gene: NA; v_gene: TRBV19; abundance: NA; j_gene: TRBJ1-5